Below are 21 T cell receptor beta chains sequenced from a single sample in a study of blood T cell repertoires in COVID-19. Sequencing used immunoSEQ multiplex PCR; TCRdb keeps in-frame clones, though not all of them. The repertoire holds a few hundred thousand clones, with 80% to 90% as singletons. The sample was PBMCs or T cells enriched from blood (not recorded which). The source of these receptors is a man between 18 and 35 years old with acute COVID-19.

This clone appeared once. The chain carries TRBV5-1 and TRBJ1-2; 7 bases match TRBD1. The CDR3 is 15 amino acids. The trim removed 10 bases at V and 6 bases at J, leaving 18 bases unmatched. Germline lookup yields CDR1 SGHRS and CDR2 YFSETQ. The CDR3 DNA reads TGCGCCTCCCAAGAAGTAGGGGGCGCGAGAGATGGCTACACCTTC. It translates to CASQEVGGARDGYTF.

The V call is TRBV2, the J call TRBJ2-7; 8 bases fit TRBD1. V gave up 1 base and J gave up 7 bases; unmatched junction bases: 9. There are 15 residues in the CDR3. Per the germline V gene, CDR1 is SNHLY and CDR2 is FYNNEI. The chain's CDR3 is CASSEEGQALWEQYF. The CDR3 DNA reads as TGTGCCAGCAGTGAAGAGGGACAGGCTTTGTGGGAGCAGTACTTC.

In its sample, this clone was seen once. This chain links TRBV4-3 with TRBJ2-1; 11 nucleotides match TRBD2. The V gene's germline CDR1 is LGHNA and CDR2 YSLEER. The CDR3 contains 17 residues. V trimming: 0 bases; J trimming: 10 bases; junction bases outside the gene matches: 11. DNA of the CDR3: TGCGCCAGCAGCCAAGAAAGGCGACTAGCGGGATCAATCGAGCAGTTCTTC. Amino acids: CASSQERRLAGSIEQFF.

This chain links TRBV21-1 with TRBJ2-2; TRBD2 reflects the table's D call only, with no check against the DNA. TRBV21-1 is a pseudogene segment. The length of the CDR3 is 16 residues. The CDR3 nucleotides are TGTGCCAGCAGCAAAGGAGGAAGCGGGAAAATCGGGGAGCTGTTTTTT. Protein product: CASSKGGSGKIGELFF.

The chain is built from TRBV27 and TRBJ1-2; D gene unclear. This CDR3 contains 16 residues. Germline V gene data show CDR1 as MNHEY and CDR2 as SMNVEV (reference sequence). Trimming cost V 6 bases and J 6 bases, with 23 bases left between them. CDR3 in amino acids: CASRAVSRVGSDGYTF. The CDR3, as DNA: TGTGCCAGCAGAGCAGTTTCGAGGGTAGGGAGTGATGGCTACACCTTC.

This sequence joins TRBV7-9 and TRBJ2-1, with D hard to call. Per the germline V gene, CDR1 is SEHNR and CDR2 is FQNEAQ (reference sequence). V gave up 6 bases and J gave up 1 base, with 10 bases separating them. This CDR3 has 14 amino acids. The CDR3 loop reads CASSLRGSYNEQFF. The CDR3 DNA follows: TGTGCCAGCAGTCTCAGAGGATCCTACAATGAGCAGTTCTTC. Supplemented by reference TRBV7-9 and TRBJ2-1, the full variable domain reads DTGVSQNPRHKITKRGQNVTFRCDPISEHNRLYWYRQTLGQGPEFLTYFQNEAQLEKSRLLSDRFSAERPKGSFSTLEIQRTEQGDSAMYLCASSLRGSYNEQFFGPGTRLTVL.

This sequence joins TRBV28 and TRBJ2-7; 11 nucleotides line up with TRBD2. V lost 1 base and J lost 3; bases outside the gene matches: 14. The length of the CDR3 is 19 residues. CDR1 is MDHEN, CDR2 SYDVKM, per germline. The CDR3 nucleotides read TGTGCCAGCAGTTTATCCAAAACTAGCGGGAGTCTAGACGGCTACGAGCAGTACTTC. Its translation is CASSLSKTSGSLDGYEQYF.

This chain joins TRBV10-3 and TRBJ1-2, with 7 bases aligning to TRBD1. The CDR3 runs 15 residues. The V gene end was trimmed by 4 bases and the J gene end by 2 bases; junction bases not matched to a gene: 7. The germline V gene encodes CDR1 ENHRY and CDR2 SYGVKD. The CDR3 DNA sequence: TGTGCCATCAGTGGTCCCGGACAGGAAAACTATGGCTACACCTTC. Protein: CAISGPGQENYGYTF.

Worth noting for this clone: In the same sample, other DNA sequences code for this CDR3. J is TRBJ2-7 and V is TRBV19, with 11 bases fitting TRBD2. Germline assignment: CDR1 LNHDA and CDR2 SQIVND (reference sequence). This CDR3 has 15 residues. J gave up 5 bases and V 2 bases, and 5 bases lay outside the gene matches. The DNA for the CDR3 is TGTGCCAGTAGTATAACTAGCGGGAGACAGAACGAGCAGTACTTC. Amino acids: CASSITSGRQNEQYF.

V is TRBV28 and J is TRBJ1-5; D gene uncertain. V was shortened by 3 bases and J by 3 bases, with 6 bases between the two germline ends. CDR3 length: 13 amino acids. Germline V CDR1 and CDR2: MDHEN, SYDVKM. This chain's CDR3 is CASSLRTNQPQHF. The CDR3 nucleotides read TGTGCCAGCAGTTTGAGAACCAATCAGCCCCAGCATTTT.

This clone is a singleton in its sample. This rearrangement joins TRBV18 to TRBJ1-1; D is uncertain. V was trimmed by 4 bases and J by 1 base, leaving 7 bases between them. The CDR3 runs 13 residues. Germline V gene data show CDR1 as KGHSH and CDR2 as LQKENI. The CDR3, as DNA: TGTGCCAGCTCACGAGCTGGGAACACTGAAGCTTTCTTT. This translates into CASSRAGNTEAFF.

This clone was picked up one time. The rearrangement joins TRBV28 to TRBJ1-2, with 12 bases aligning to TRBD1. The CDR3 covers 15 residues. The V and J ends lost 8 bases and 7 bases, in that order; junction bases with no gene match: 11. Germline CDR1 MDHEN, CDR2 SYDVKM. The CDR3 DNA reads as TGTGCCAGCTTAGGAGGGGGACAGGGGGCCTCTGGCTACACCTTC. The encoded protein is CASLGGGQGASGYTF.

The chain has TRBV28 and TRBJ1-4; 7 bases match TRBD1. Germline loops: CDR1 MDHEN, CDR2 SYDVKM. V shed 2 bases and J 5 bases; nucleotides not matched to a gene: 8. The CDR3 sequence is 16 residues long. In DNA, the CDR3 is TGTGCCAGCAGTTTACTGAACAGGGGACCAAATGAAAAACTGTTTTTT. Protein product: CASSLLNRGPNEKLFF.

The genes are TRBV19 and TRBJ2-7; 9 bases align to TRBD2. CDR3 length: 16 amino acids. V lost 5 bases to trimming and J lost 3 bases; unmatched junction nucleotides: 11. Germline CDR1 reads LNHDA; CDR2 reads SQIVND (reference sequence). DNA of the CDR3: TGTGCCAGTAGTCTCGACAGTGCGGGAGGGAACTACGAGCAGTACTTC. Its protein product is CASSLDSAGGNYEQYF.

The gene calls are TRBV3-1 (or the pseudogene TRBV3-2) and TRBJ2-1, with 7 bases that match TRBD2. The CDR3 length is 17 residues. Germline V lookup: CDR1 LGHDT, CDR2 YNNKEL (reference sequence). V was pared by 5 bases and J by 6 bases, with 16 bases of the junction left unmatched. CDR3 sequence (DNA): TGTGCCAGCAGCTCCTCAAAGGCGGGAGTGATGGCCAATGAGCAGTTCTTC. Translation: CASSSSKAGVMANEQFF.

The rearrangement joins TRBV7-9 to TRBJ1-1, with a possible D match to TRBD1 (6 bases). Between the trimmed V and J ends, which lost 4 bases and 6 bases, there was a span of 18 bases. CDR3 size: 15 residues. CDR1 is SEHNR, CDR2 FQNEAQ, per germline (reference sequence). The CDR3 sequence is CASSSRSGGGPEAFF. The CDR3 DNA follows: TGTGCCAGCAGCTCCCGTTCGGGAGGGGGACCTGAAGCTTTCTTT.

V and J are TRBV3-1 (or the pseudogene TRBV3-2) and TRBJ2-1; TRBD2 agrees at 10 bases. Looked up from germline, CDR1 is LGHDT and CDR2 is YNNKEL (reference sequence). V lost 9 bases and J lost 4; bases outside the gene matches: 9. The length of the CDR3 is 15 residues. CDR3 sequence (DNA): TGTGCCAGTCAGAAGCGGGAGGGCCCTTACAATGAGCAGTTCTTC. It specifies CASQKREGPYNEQFF.

V is TRBV11-3 and J is TRBJ2-7; D gene unclear. The CDR3 spans 13 residues. The germline V gene has CDR1 SGHNT and CDR2 YENEEA. V was trimmed by 3 bases and J by 2 bases, leaving 8 bases between them. As DNA, the CDR3 is TGTGCCAGCAGCTTGGGCACAGCCTACGAGCAGTACTTC. Translation gives CASSLGTAYEQYF.

Comment on this clone: Other DNA variants within this sample encode the same CDR3. This sequence joins TRBV30 and TRBJ2-7, with D hard to call. Trimming pared 1 base from V and 3 bases from J, leaving 4 bases between. Germline V gene lookup returns CDR1 GTSNPN and CDR2 SVGIG (reference sequence). The CDR3 totals 11 residues. CDR3 sequence reads: CAWSDNYEQYF. Here the CDR3 DNA reads TGTGCCTGGAGTGATAACTACGAGCAGTACTTC.

This chain uses TRBV6-5 with TRBJ1-1, with 7 nucleotides matching TRBD1. Per the germline V gene, CDR1 is MNHEY and CDR2 is SVGAGI. The V and J ends lost 7 bases and 1 base, in that order; junction bases with no gene match: 9. CDR3 length equals 15 residues. The CDR3 sequence is CASTQGGHRNTEAFF. CDR3 in DNA: TGTGCCAGCACTCAAGGGGGCCACAGGAACACTGAAGCTTTCTTT.

This clone came up once. The genes are TRBV7-8 and TRBJ1-1, with no clear D. There are 18 residues in the CDR3. The germline V gene encodes CDR1 SGHVS and CDR2 FQNEAQ. The V and J ends lost 1 base and 0 bases respectively, with 18 bases between them. CDR3 region: CASSLGAPQNSMNTEAFF. Here the CDR3 DNA reads TGTGCCAGCAGCTTAGGGGCTCCACAGAACTCAATGAACACTGAAGCTTTCTTT.